This entry features one T cell receptor beta chain sequence. Data came from immunoSEQ multiplex PCR; TCRdb stores just in-frame clones and leaves some out. Counted here are tens of thousands of clones, just under 95% occurring once; the ten biggest clones make up about 0.27%. This entry belongs to a study of technical replicates of blood from a few donors. Source material: T cells isolated from PBMCs. This clonotype originated in a human donor in good health.

The CDR3 DNA is TGTGCCAGCAGTCGGACAGGGTTAGTCCACGAGCAGTACTTC. Protein product: CASSRTGLVHEQYF. The chain couples TRBV9 to TRBJ2-7, with TRBD1 matching 8 bases. Unmatched junction bases numbered 9, after V lost 5 bases and J lost 5 bases. From germline, CDR1 is SGDLS and CDR2 YYNGEE. The CDR3 contains 14 residues. Full variable domain (rest looked up from reference TRBV9 and TRBJ2-7): DSGVTQTPKHLITATGQRVTLRCSPRSGDLSVYWYQQSLDQGLQFLIQYYNGEERAKGNILERFSAQQFPDLHSELNLSSLELGDSALYFCASSRTGLVHEQYFGPGTRLTVT.